This T cell receptor beta chain was sequenced in a study of brain metastases from non-small cell lung cancer. The repertoire was sequenced with immunoSEQ multiplex PCR; TCRdb's copy has only in-frame clones and lacks some. The table lists about 1,500 clones, 88% of them singletons, with roughly 4.9% in the top ten. The CDR3 runs 16 residues. Germline V gene data show CDR1 as SGHTA and CDR2 as FQGNSA. V lost 5 bases, J lost 7 bases, and 15 bases stayed unmatched. The rearrangement uses TRBV7-2 and TRBJ2-3, with 7 bases identical to TRBD2. The TCR sequence derives from a donor over 35 with non-small cell lung cancer. Sequencing input: tumor-adjacent normal tissue. CDR3 residues: CASSASVRVGGNTQYF. The CDR3 DNA is TGTGCCAGCAGCGCATCAGTACGGGTGGGAGGGAATACGCAGTATTTT.